A single sample gave rise to the 18 T cell receptor beta chains below, sequenced in a study of response to subunit inactivated influenza vaccine listed by TCRdb under 2018. Library prep was done by RT-PCR. Sequencing took place on an Illumina HiSeq 2500. Starting from the raw public reads, TCRdb applied fastp trimming at Q25, assembled clones with MiXCR and retained in-frame beta chains. Every CDR3 protein is listed once, alongside the most common genes and DNA of its rows. The sample yields around 850,000 distinct CDR3 sequences; about 18% were counted once. Approximately 10% of the sample is in the top ten clones. Sequences were derived from PBMCs from blood, sampled about 5 days after vaccination. These receptors originate from a man aged 50-59 years who received an inactivated influenza vaccine. Donor details come from another sample of the same person, matched by shared clones.

The V and J genes are TRBV15 and TRBJ1-2, with D perhaps matching TRBD1 (6 bases). Germline CDR1 and CDR2: LNHNV and YYDKDF (reference sequence). The V gene lost 3 bases and the J gene lost 5 bases, with 13 bases spanning the gap. The CDR3 is made up of 14 amino acids. The CDR3 coding sequence is TGTGCCACCAGCAGCGAGGGGGATCCTTATGGCTACACCTTC. Residues: CATSSEGDPYGYTF.

This clonotype was seen a handful of times. The chain joins TRBV6-1 to TRBJ1-1; D uncertain. This CDR3 has 13 residues. The V gene's germline CDR1 is MNHNS and CDR2 SASEGT. Deletions cut 6 bases from V and 7 bases from J, with 15 bases between. The CDR3 bases are TGTGCCAGCAGGTCAATATCTACGTTTGAAGCTTTCTTT. Amino acid sequence: CASRSISTFEAFF.

This clonotype was seen more than once but under ten times. This chain connects TRBV10-3 to TRBJ2-5, with 13 bases aligning to TRBD2. The germline V gene has CDR1 ENHRY and CDR2 SYGVKD. V was pared by 3 bases and J by 5 bases, with 12 bases of the junction left unmatched. This CDR3 is built from 18 residues. CDR3: CAISDNLRTSGSAETQYF. The CDR3, as DNA: TGTGCCATCAGTGACAATTTGAGGACTAGCGGGAGTGCGGAGACCCAGTACTTC.

The gene calls are TRBV7-2 and TRBJ1-2; 7 bases are shared with TRBD1. The J segment lost 3 bases and the V segment lost 7 bases, leaving 11 bases of the junction unmatched. CDR1 and CDR2 from the germline V gene are SGHTA and FQGNSA. The CDR3 consists of 15 residues. This CDR3 reads CASTPRGQSYYGYTF. In DNA form, the CDR3 reads TGTGCCAGCACCCCAAGGGGACAGTCCTACTATGGCTACACCTTC.

This chain joins TRBV11-1 and TRBJ2-7; 7 nucleotides match TRBD1. Germline loops: CDR1 SGHAT, CDR2 FQDESV (reference sequence). V lost 5 bases and J lost 3; bases outside the gene matches: 7. The CDR3 length is 14 residues. The CDR3, as DNA: TGTGCCAGCAGCCGGTCGCAGGGGGACTACGAGCAGTACTTC. Its protein product is CASSRSQGDYEQYF.

This chain uses TRBV20-1 with TRBJ2-1; D may be TRBD2 (5 bases). The CDR3 spans 11 residues. The germline V and J ends were trimmed by 0 bases and 14 bases, with 11 bases remaining between them. CDR1 and CDR2 from the germline V gene are DFQATT and SNEGSKA (reference sequence). The CDR3 is CSARERGREFF. CDR3 coding DNA: TGCAGTGCTAGAGAACGGGGTCGGGAGTTCTTC.

This clonotype was recorded a few times. The rearrangement uses TRBV24-1 and TRBJ2-6; D call uncertain. CDR1 is KGHDR and CDR2 is SFDVKD in the germline V gene. The CDR3 is 17 amino acids. The V end lost 1 base, the J end lost 2 bases, and 11 bases lay between the germline ends. CDR3 amino acids: CATSDFPGGPGANVLTF. Here the CDR3 DNA reads TGTGCCACCAGTGATTTCCCGGGTGGCCCTGGGGCCAACGTCCTGACTTTC.

The chain employs TRBV4-3 and TRBJ1-1, with 8 bases matching TRBD1. The CDR3 is made up of 16 amino acids. The V and J ends lost 4 bases and 6 bases, in that order; junction bases with no gene match: 13. Germline-derived CDR1 and CDR2 are LGHNA and YSLEER. As DNA, the CDR3 is TGCGCCAGCAGCCTTTGGGTGCCGGTCAGGGGGCCTGAAGCTTTCTTT. Its translation: CASSLWVPVRGPEAFF.

This clonotype was detected a few times. The gene calls are TRBV24-1 and TRBJ2-3; D gene ambiguous. Germline V gene sequence: CDR1 KGHDR, CDR2 SFDVKD. The V and J ends lost 8 bases and 0 bases respectively, with 5 bases between them. CDR3 size: 12 residues. CDR3 sequence reads: CATTDSTDTQYF. CDR3 nucleotide sequence: TGTGCCACCACAGACAGCACAGATACGCAGTATTTT.

This clonotype was detected only once. CDR3 sequence reads: CASSLGLSGGYYNEQFF. The CDR3 DNA reads TGTGCCAGCAGCTTGGGGCTTAGCGGGGGCTATTACAATGAGCAGTTCTTC. The chain links TRBV7-9 to TRBJ2-1; TRBD2 matches at 9 bases. The J segment lost 4 bases and the V segment lost 3 bases, leaving 10 bases of the junction unmatched. This CDR3 has 17 residues. Germline CDR1 SEHNR, CDR2 FQNEAQ (reference sequence). The full variable domain, its missing parts supplied by reference TRBV7-9 and TRBJ2-1, is DTGVSQNPRHKITKRGQNVTFRCDPISEHNRLYWYRQTLGQGPEFLTYFQNEAQLEKSRLLSDRFSAERPKGSFSTLEIQRTEQGDSAMYLCASSLGLSGGYYNEQFFGPGTRLTVL.

The rearrangement links TRBV28 to TRBJ2-2; D unclear. V lost 2 bases, J lost 1 base, and 11 bases lay in between. This CDR3 spans 16 amino acids. The germline V gene has CDR1 MDHEN and CDR2 SYDVKM. CDR3 DNA sequence: TGTGCCAGCAGTTTAATTCGACGGTTGAACACCGGGGAGCTGTTTTTT. It translates to CASSLIRRLNTGELFF.

This rearrangement joins TRBV7-2 to TRBJ2-1, with D perhaps TRBD2 (5 bases). Looked up from germline, CDR1 is SGHTA and CDR2 is FQGNSA. The CDR3 loop spans 15 amino acids. The germline V and J ends were trimmed by 4 bases and 5 bases, with 15 bases remaining between them. The CDR3 loop is CASSSGSGLHNEQFF. CDR3 nucleotide sequence: TGTGCCAGCAGCTCCGGATCCGGACTCCACAATGAGCAGTTCTTC.

This clonotype was picked up a small number of times. The chain employs TRBV6-4 and TRBJ1-6; maybe TRBD1 (5 bases). The germline gives CDR1 MRHNA, CDR2 SNTAGT. V lost 3 bases and J 8 bases, leaving 8 bases between the germline ends. The CDR3 sequence is 13 residues long. This CDR3 reads CASSELGHSPLHF. CDR3 DNA sequence: TGTGCCAGCAGTGAATTGGGACATTCACCCCTCCACTTT.

This chain connects TRBV2 to TRBJ2-2; D uncertain. Per germline, CDR1 SNHLY and CDR2 FYNNEI. CDR3 size: 14 residues. V gave up 6 bases and J gave up 0 bases, with 8 bases separating them. CDR3 nucleotide sequence: TGTGCCAGCAGGGCGCAGACGAACACCGGGGAGCTGTTTTTT. Protein: CASRAQTNTGELFF.

The genes are TRBV28 and TRBJ2-5, with a tentative D call TRBD2 (5 bases). This CDR3 is 15 amino acids long. Germline V gene data show CDR1 as MDHEN and CDR2 as SYDVKM. Trimming shortened V by 5 bases and J by 4 bases, and 17 bases separated the two germline ends. Here the CDR3 reads CASSRLREGLETQYF. CDR3 nucleotide sequence: TGTGCCAGCAGTAGACTTCGCGAGGGCCTAGAGACCCAGTACTTC.

Only a few counts were recorded for this clonotype. In nucleotides, the CDR3 is TGTGCCAGCGATCCATACGAGCAGTACTTC. Translating gives CASDPYEQYF. The J gene is TRBJ2-7, the V gene TRBV12-3 or TRBV12-4; D is unclear. The CDR3 has 10 residues. Deletions cut 8 bases from V and 4 bases from J, with 6 bases between.

The chain carries TRBV7-2 and TRBJ2-1; possible D gene TRBD1, 6 bases. Trimming removed 5 bases at V and 6 bases at J, with 14 bases between. The length of the CDR3 is 14 residues. Per germline, CDR1 SGHTA and CDR2 FQGNSA. CDR3 coding DNA: TGTGCCAGCAGCCACAGGGAACTTCCCAATGAGCAGTTCTTC. Its translation: CASSHRELPNEQFF.

This clonotype was detected once. The CDR3 coding sequence is TGTGCCAGCAATGTCATGAACACCGGGGAGCTGTTTTTT. This encodes CASNVMNTGELFF. The chain combines TRBV2 with TRBJ2-2; D is unresolved. There are 13 residues in the CDR3. Germline-derived CDR1 and CDR2 are SNHLY and FYNNEI. V lost 7 bases and J 1 base, leaving 7 bases between the germline ends.